This TCR beta chain emerged from a study of blood T cell repertoires in COVID-19. Study summary: Sources were T cells, B-cell-depleted T cells, or PBMCs; the material itself was cDNA or gDNA.

V lost 2 bases, J lost 0 bases, and 5 bases lay in between. This CDR3 region has 14 residues. Germline CDR1 and CDR2: MNHNY and SVGAGI (reference sequence). Allocation to cohorts depended on clinical history reported by the participants. Repertoires were generated with immunoSEQ multiplex PCR, while TCRdb's copy carries only in-frame clones and drops some. The sample carries 180,000 or so clones, roughly 80% recorded once. Sequencing was done on a sample of PBMCs or T cells enriched from blood (not recorded which). This sequence was found in a man aged 50 to 60 who had recovered from COVID-19. J is TRBJ1-3 and V is TRBV6-6; D not resolved. This CDR3 reads CASSYGSSGNTIYF. The CDR3 DNA reads as TGTGCCAGCAGTTACGGGAGCTCTGGAAACACCATATATTTT.